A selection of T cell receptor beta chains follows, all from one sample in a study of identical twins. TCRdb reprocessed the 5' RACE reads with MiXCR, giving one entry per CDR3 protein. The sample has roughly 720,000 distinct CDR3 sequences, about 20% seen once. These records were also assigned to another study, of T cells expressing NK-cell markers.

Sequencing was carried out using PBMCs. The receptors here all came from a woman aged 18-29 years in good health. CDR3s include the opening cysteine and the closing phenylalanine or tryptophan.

CDR3aa: CASSRRAYEQYF
v_gene: TRBV11-3
j_gene: TRBJ2-7

CDR3aa: CASSLARQDNEKLFF
v_gene: TRBV5-1
j_gene: TRBJ1-4

CDR3aa: CASSQQASGANVLTF
v_gene: TRBV4-3
j_gene: TRBJ2-6

CDR3aa: CASSRQVIGYGYTF
v_gene: TRBV6-1
j_gene: TRBJ1-2

CDR3aa: CSAYDTRRSTWNTEAFF
v_gene: TRBV20-1
j_gene: TRBJ1-1

CDR3aa: CASVTLGGTGGMYEQFF
v_gene: TRBV7-8
j_gene: TRBJ2-1

CDR3aa: CASSLAVDPETQYF
v_gene: TRBV5-6
j_gene: TRBJ2-5

CDR3aa: CASSDAGHQPQHF
v_gene: TRBV25-1
j_gene: TRBJ1-5

CDR3aa: CSALPSADGGNTIYF
v_gene: TRBV20-1
j_gene: TRBJ1-3

CDR3aa: CASSLQGVRNIQYF
v_gene: TRBV7-2
j_gene: TRBJ2-4

CDR3aa: CSASDLSSYEQYF
v_gene: TRBV20-1
j_gene: TRBJ2-7

CDR3aa: CATSASGGRGTDTQYF
v_gene: TRBV24-1
j_gene: TRBJ2-3

CDR3aa: CASSLGGDYSNQPQHF
v_gene: TRBV7-2
j_gene: TRBJ1-5

CDR3aa: CASSERTAYEQYF
v_gene: TRBV7-9
j_gene: TRBJ2-7

CDR3aa: CASSLGSGWSSYNEQFF
v_gene: TRBV5-1
j_gene: TRBJ2-1

CDR3aa: CSVGARRAEAFF
v_gene: TRBV29-1
j_gene: TRBJ1-1

CDR3aa: CSAPIREAQYF
v_gene: TRBV20-1
j_gene: TRBJ2-5

CDR3aa: CASTLRTDTIDEQFF
v_gene: TRBV11-2
j_gene: TRBJ2-1

CDR3aa: CASSLGAASSSYNEQFF
v_gene: TRBV5-1
j_gene: TRBJ2-1

CDR3aa: CASSPRALANYGYTF
v_gene: TRBV7-2
j_gene: TRBJ1-2

CDR3aa: CATGDGSTDTQYF
v_gene: TRBV24-1
j_gene: TRBJ2-3

CDR3aa: CASSRTRRYEQFF
v_gene: TRBV11-2
j_gene: TRBJ2-1

CDR3aa: CASSPDGAAADTQYF
v_gene: TRBV18
j_gene: TRBJ2-3

CDR3aa: CASSSDGTNYNEQFF
v_gene: TRBV5-5
j_gene: TRBJ2-1

CDR3aa: CASSQRHAYEQYF
v_gene: TRBV3-1
j_gene: TRBJ2-7

CDR3aa: CASSSQGPEQYF
v_gene: TRBV3-1
j_gene: TRBJ2-7

CDR3aa: CASSVGASLGSETQYF
v_gene: TRBV9
j_gene: TRBJ2-5

CDR3aa: CASGRHYGYTF
v_gene: TRBV12-3/TRBV12-4
j_gene: TRBJ1-2

CDR3aa: CASTNRGKNTEAFF
v_gene: TRBV6-1
j_gene: TRBJ1-1

CDR3aa: CASSAQDYAYTF
v_gene: TRBV9
j_gene: TRBJ1-2